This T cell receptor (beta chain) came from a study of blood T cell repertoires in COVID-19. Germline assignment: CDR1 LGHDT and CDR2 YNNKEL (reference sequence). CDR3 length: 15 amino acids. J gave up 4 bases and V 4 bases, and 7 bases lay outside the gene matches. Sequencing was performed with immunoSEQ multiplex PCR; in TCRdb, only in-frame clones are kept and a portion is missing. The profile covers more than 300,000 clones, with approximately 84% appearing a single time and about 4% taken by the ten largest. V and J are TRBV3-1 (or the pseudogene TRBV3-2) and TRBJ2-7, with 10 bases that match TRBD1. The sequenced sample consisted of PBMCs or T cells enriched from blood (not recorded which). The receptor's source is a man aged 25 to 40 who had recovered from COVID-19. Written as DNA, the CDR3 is TGTGCCAGCAGCCGTAGACAGGGGGCTTCTTACGAGCAGTACTTC. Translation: CASSRRQGASYEQYF.